The rows below give T cell receptor beta chains drawn from one sample of a study of long-term antiretroviral therapy in people with HIV. Profiling relied on immunoSEQ multiplex PCR, and the TCRdb table lists in-frame clones only, not all of them. The table lists approximately 45,000 clones, more than 75% of them singletons. This specimen consisted of unsorted PBMCs, obtained 0.1 years before starting antiretroviral therapy. The receptors shown here come from a woman between 50 and 59 years old with HIV. The CDR3 runs from the conserved cysteine through the conserved F or W. The D gene is left open where the match is weak. For some rows the clone size is stated as once, few or many, or as a class when expanded; others skip it.

-	TRBV9	-	TRBJ1-1	TGTGCCAGCAGCGTATTCCCGGACGGTGAAGCTTTCTTT	CASSVFPDGEAFF
-	TRBV5-4	-	TRBJ2-1	TGTGCCAGCAGCTTCCAGGGGGGAACTTACAATGAGCAGTTCTTC	CASSFQGGTYNEQFF
-	TRBV27	-	TRBJ1-2	TGTGCCAGCAGTTTGGGGGAACACTATGGCTACACCTTC	CASSLGEHYGYTF
-	TRBV6-6	-	TRBJ1-5	TGTGCCAGCAGACCCCGCCAGGGTAGCAATCAGCCCCAGCATTTT	CASRPRQGSNQPQHF
TRBD2	TRBV19	-	TRBJ2-1	TGTGCCAGTAGCAGGACTAGCGGGGGATTCTACAATGAGCAGTTCTTC	CASSRTSGGFYNEQFF
TRBD1	TRBV27	-	TRBJ1-1	TGTGCCAGCAGTCCCAGACAGGGGTTTGAAGCTTTCTTT	CASSPRQGFEAFF
-	TRBV11-2	-	TRBJ1-6	TGTGCCAGCAGTCCAAACCCGGGAGATAATTCACCCCTCCACTTT	CASSPNPGDNSPLHF
-	TRBV9	once	TRBJ1-6	TGTGCCAGCAGCGTAGAGGACACCTCCTATAATTCACCCCTCCACTTT	CASSVEDTSYNSPLHF
TRBD2	TRBV30	-	TRBJ2-1	TGTGCCTGGAGTGCTAGCGGGGGGTACAATGAGCAGTTCTTC	CAWSASGGYNEQFF
-	TRBV6-6	-	TRBJ2-5	TGTGCCAGCAGCAAGGACGGGGAGACCCAGTACTTC	CASSKDGETQYF
TRBD2	TRBV10-3	-	TRBJ2-1	TGTGCCATCAGTCTAGCGGGGGCCAACAATGAGCAGTTCTTC	CAISLAGANNEQFF
-	TRBV7-5	-	TRBJ2-6	TGTGCCAGAAGCTTTCCCTCAAGACCTTTAAGTATGTCGGGGGCCAACGTCCTGACTTTC	CARSFPSRPLSMSGANVLTF
-	TRBV2	once	TRBJ1-5	TGTGCCAGCACCCTAGGGCGGGATCAGCCCCAGCATTTT	CASTLGRDQPQHF
TRBD1	TRBV20-1	-	TRBJ1-1	TGCAGTGCGGCTGGACAGGGGAAAGCTTTCTTT	CSAAGQGKAFF
-	TRBV19	-	TRBJ2-1	TGTGCCAGTAGTCTCAGGACATCTATCGATGAGCAGTTCTTC	CASSLRTSIDEQFF
TRBD1	TRBV19	large	TRBJ1-5	TGTGCCAGTAGACTGGCAGGGGGTAGCAATCAGCCCCAGCATTTT	CASRLAGGSNQPQHF
TRBD2	TRBV5-1	-	TRBJ2-3	TGCGCCAGCAGCTTAAACGGGGGGGCTGCAGATACGCAGTATTTT	CASSLNGGAADTQYF
-	TRBV11-2	-	TRBJ2-1	TGTGCCAGCAGCCCTAGAACGTACAATGAGCAGTTCTTC	CASSPRTYNEQFF
-	TRBV11-1	once	TRBJ1-1	TGTGCCAGCAGCTTGGGGGGCGGGAACACTGAAGCTTTCTTT	CASSLGGGNTEAFF
-	TRBV18	-	TRBJ2-7	TGTGCCAGCTCGCCGCAACGGGGAGGCTCCTACGAGCAGTACTTC	CASSPQRGGSYEQYF
TRBD1	TRBV9	-	TRBJ1-3	TGTGCCAGCAGCGTAGAGGGGACAGGGGCAAACACCATATATTTT	CASSVEGTGANTIYF
-	TRBV9	once	TRBJ2-5	TGTGCCAGCAGCGTAGCAACTGGGGTCTTGGAGACCCAGTACTTC	CASSVATGVLETQYF
TRBD1	TRBV6-1	-	TRBJ1-1	TGTGCCAGCAGTCGGACGGACAGGGGAACTGAAGCTTTCTTT	CASSRTDRGTEAFF
TRBD2	TRBV11-2	-	TRBJ2-7	TGTGCCAGCAGCCGTAGCGGGGGGGCCTCCGAGCAGTACTTC	CASSRSGGASEQYF
-	TRBV5-1	-	TRBJ1-1	TGCGCCAGCAGCTTGGCTAGGGCGAACACTGAAGCTTTCTTT	CASSLARANTEAFF
-	TRBV11-1	-	TRBJ2-5	TGTGCCAGCAGCTACTCGGAGACCCAGTACTTC	CASSYSETQYF
-	TRBV7-2	-	TRBJ2-3	TGTGCCAGCAGCTTGCCGGCGGTCACAGATACGCAGTATTTT	CASSLPAVTDTQYF
TRBD1	TRBV19	few	TRBJ2-1	TGTGCCAGTACCTACCTCCCCGGGACAGGGTCCTACAATGAGCAGTTCTTC	CASTYLPGTGSYNEQFF